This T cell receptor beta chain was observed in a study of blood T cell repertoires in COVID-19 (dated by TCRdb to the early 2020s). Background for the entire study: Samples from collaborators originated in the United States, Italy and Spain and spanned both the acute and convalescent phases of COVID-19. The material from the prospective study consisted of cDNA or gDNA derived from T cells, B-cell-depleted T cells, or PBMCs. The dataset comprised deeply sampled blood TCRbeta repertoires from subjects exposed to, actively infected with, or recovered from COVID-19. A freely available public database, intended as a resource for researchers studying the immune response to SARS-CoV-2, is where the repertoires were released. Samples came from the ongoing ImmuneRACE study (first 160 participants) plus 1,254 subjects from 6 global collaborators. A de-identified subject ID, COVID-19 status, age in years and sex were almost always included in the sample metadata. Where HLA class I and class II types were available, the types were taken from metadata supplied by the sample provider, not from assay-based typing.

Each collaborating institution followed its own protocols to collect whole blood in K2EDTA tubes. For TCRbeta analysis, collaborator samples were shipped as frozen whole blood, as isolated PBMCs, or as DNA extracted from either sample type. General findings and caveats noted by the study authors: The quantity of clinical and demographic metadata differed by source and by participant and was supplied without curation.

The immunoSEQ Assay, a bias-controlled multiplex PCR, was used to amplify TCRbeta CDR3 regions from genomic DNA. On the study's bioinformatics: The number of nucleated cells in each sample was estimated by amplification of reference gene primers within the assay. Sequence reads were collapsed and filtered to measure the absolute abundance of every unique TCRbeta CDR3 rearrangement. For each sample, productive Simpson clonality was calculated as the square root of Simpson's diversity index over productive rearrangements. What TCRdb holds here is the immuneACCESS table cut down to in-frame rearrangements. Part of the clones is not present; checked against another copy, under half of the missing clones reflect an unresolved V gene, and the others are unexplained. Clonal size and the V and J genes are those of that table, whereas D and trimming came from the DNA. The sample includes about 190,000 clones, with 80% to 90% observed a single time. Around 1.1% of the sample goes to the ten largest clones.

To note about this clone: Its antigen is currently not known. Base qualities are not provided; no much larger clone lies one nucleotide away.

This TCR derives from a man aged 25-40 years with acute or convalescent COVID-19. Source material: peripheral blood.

The CDR3 protein sequence reads: CAWNQGDSYEQYF. DNA sequence: TGTGCCTGGAATCAGGGGGACTCCTACGAGCAGTACTTC. Recombination joined TRBV30 with TRBJ2-7; TRBD1 fits 7 bases in the junction. From cysteine to phenylalanine, the CDR3 is 13 amino acids long. CDR3 DNA is the only sequence kept; it has 39 bases, read in frame from the first base. CDR1 and CDR2 are read off the germline V gene (reference sequence) as GTSNPN and SVGIG. V is trimmed back by 4 bases and J by 0 bases, and the junction contains 3 bases that no gene match accounts for. The CDR3 plus the reference TRBV30 and TRBJ2-7 genes for the other parts give the full variable domain: SQTIHQWPATLVQPVGSPLSLECTVEGTSNPNLYWYRQAAGRGLQLLFYSVGIGQISSEVPQNLSASRPQDRQFILSSKKLLLSDSGFYLCAWNQGDSYEQYFGPGTRLTVT.